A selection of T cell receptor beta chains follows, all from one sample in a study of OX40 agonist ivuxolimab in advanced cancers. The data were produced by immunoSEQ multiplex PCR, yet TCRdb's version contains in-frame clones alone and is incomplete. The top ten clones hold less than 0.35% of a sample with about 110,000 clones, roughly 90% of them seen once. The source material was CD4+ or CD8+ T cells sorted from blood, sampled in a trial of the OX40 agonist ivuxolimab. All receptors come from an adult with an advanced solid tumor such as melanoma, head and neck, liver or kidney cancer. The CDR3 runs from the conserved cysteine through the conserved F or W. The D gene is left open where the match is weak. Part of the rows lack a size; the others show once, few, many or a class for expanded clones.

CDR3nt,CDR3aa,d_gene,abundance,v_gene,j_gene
TGCAGTGCTAGTCAGCAAGAGACCCAGTACTTC,CSASQQETQYF,-,-,TRBV20-1,TRBJ2-5
TGTGCCAGCAGTTTTACAGGGGGTACTGAAGCTTTCTTT,CASSFTGGTEAFF,TRBD1,-,TRBV27,TRBJ1-1
TGCGCCAGCAGCCCAGGGACAGGGGACGGCTACACCTTC,CASSPGTGDGYTF,TRBD1,-,TRBV5-1,TRBJ1-2
TGTGCCAGCAGCTTAGCACTTCAGGGGGGCTATGGCTACACCTTC,CASSLALQGGYGYTF,TRBD1,-,TRBV11-2,TRBJ1-2
TGTGCCAGCAGTGAAGATAGAGGGGGCGACACTGAAGCTTTCTTT,CASSEDRGGDTEAFF,TRBD1,-,TRBV6-1,TRBJ1-1
TGTGCCAGCTCACCAAGCGGGGGGCACCAGCCCCAGCATTTT,CASSPSGGHQPQHF,-,-,TRBV18,TRBJ1-5
TGTGCTAGTGGGGCTGGGACTAGCCCTTTCGGGTACGAGCAGTACTTC,CASGAGTSPFGYEQYF,TRBD2,-,TRBV12-5,TRBJ2-7
TGTGCCAGTAGTATAGGGGGCTCAAACGAGCAGTACTTC,CASSIGGSNEQYF,-,once,TRBV19,TRBJ2-7
TGTGCCAGCAGCAGAAAACAGGGGAACTATGGCTACACCTTC,CASSRKQGNYGYTF,TRBD1,-,TRBV6-1,TRBJ1-2
TGTGCCTGGAGTGCGGGGGGCTGGGATGGCTACACCTTC,CAWSAGGWDGYTF,-,-,TRBV30,TRBJ1-2
TGTGCCACCCGTCGGGCGGGAGTTAAAAACATTCAGTACTTC,CATRRAGVKNIQYF,TRBD2,-,TRBV7-9,TRBJ2-4
TGTGCCAGCAGCCCCACTAAGCGGGGGGGCCCCAATGAGCAGTTCTTC,CASSPTKRGGPNEQFF,TRBD2,-,TRBV7-2,TRBJ2-1
TGCGCCAGCACCATAGAGGGGAGGGGAGAGACCCAGTACTTC,CASTIEGRGETQYF,TRBD2,-,TRBV5-1,TRBJ2-5
TGTGCCAGCAGCCCTAGGGTGCAGGGTTGGTCTAATTCACCCCTCCACTTT,CASSPRVQGWSNSPLHF,-,-,TRBV7-2,TRBJ1-6
TGTGCTAGTGCCCAACTCGGGGGACAGCCCCAGCATTTT,CASAQLGGQPQHF,-,-,TRBV12-5,TRBJ1-5
TGTGCCAGTAGTATCGACAGGGCCGGAAACACCATATATTTT,CASSIDRAGNTIYF,TRBD1,-,TRBV19,TRBJ1-3
TGCGCCAGCAGCTTGACCGGGACTAGTTTCGGTAATGAGCAGTTCTTC,CASSLTGTSFGNEQFF,TRBD2,-,TRBV5-1,TRBJ2-1
TGTGCCAGCAGCTTGGGGGACAGAACCCTCTACGAGCAGTACTTC,CASSLGDRTLYEQYF,TRBD1,once,TRBV5-8,TRBJ2-7
TGTGCCATCAGGCCCGGGACTAGGTTCACGCCCAATGAGCAGTTCTTC,CAIRPGTRFTPNEQFF,TRBD2,-,TRBV10-3,TRBJ2-1
TGTGCCAGCAGCCCCGCGGGGGTGGCAACAACTAATGAAAAACTGTTTTTT,CASSPAGVATTNEKLFF,-,-,TRBV7-9,TRBJ1-4
TGTGCCAGCAGCGCTAATAGCCCAGCGGGAGGAGGTGAGCAGTTCTTC,CASSANSPAGGGEQFF,TRBD2,-,TRBV7-3,TRBJ2-1
TGTGCCAGCAGTGGCAAGGGGGATAACAATCAGCCCCAGCATTTT,CASSGKGDNNQPQHF,-,-,TRBV25-1,TRBJ1-5
TGTGCCAGCAGTTACTCGGGAAAATCTGAAGCTTTCTTT,CASSYSGKSEAFF,-,-,TRBV6-5,TRBJ1-1
TGTGCCAGTACTCTAGCGGGAGGGCCTCCCGGAGAGACCCAGTACTTC,CASTLAGGPPGETQYF,TRBD2,-,TRBV19,TRBJ2-5
TGCAGCGTTGTACAAAGGGCGAACACTGAAGCTTTCTTT,CSVVQRANTEAFF,-,once,TRBV29-1,TRBJ1-1
TGTGCCAGCAGCTTAGGCCCCTCCGGGACACCTTACGAGCAGTACTTC,CASSLGPSGTPYEQYF,-,-,TRBV7-2,TRBJ2-7
TGCGCCAGCAGCCAAGATCACAGGGGGAGGCAGCCCCAGCATTTT,CASSQDHRGRQPQHF,TRBD1,-,TRBV4-3,TRBJ1-5
TGTGCCAGCATTCGAACCGGGAAAACCGGGGAGCTGTTTTTT,CASIRTGKTGELFF,-,-,TRBV11-2,TRBJ2-2
TGTGCCAGCATGACAGGGGGCTCCTACGAGCAGTACTTC,CASMTGGSYEQYF,TRBD1,-,TRBV6-1,TRBJ2-7
TGTGCCAGCAGCTTAATCGACAGCCTGAACACTGAAGCTTTCTTT,CASSLIDSLNTEAFF,-,-,TRBV7-2,TRBJ1-1
TGTGCCAGCACTCTTCTAGCGGGAGTGGACTACGAGCAGTACTTC,CASTLLAGVDYEQYF,TRBD2,-,TRBV7-2,TRBJ2-7
TGTGCCAGCAGCACAACGGGGGCTAACTATGGCTACACCTTC,CASSTTGANYGYTF,-,-,TRBV28,TRBJ1-2
TGTGCCAGCAGCAGGACAGGCCTCATCACAGATACGCAGTATTTT,CASSRTGLITDTQYF,TRBD1,-,TRBV11-3,TRBJ2-3
TGTGCCAGCAGACCGATACTGCAGGACTACGAGCAGTACTTC,CASRPILQDYEQYF,-,-,TRBV28,TRBJ2-7
TGTGCCTGGAGTGTAGGTGGAGTAGCTTTCTTT,CAWSVGGVAFF,-,-,TRBV30,TRBJ1-1
TGTGCCTGGAGTGCTGGGCGGGGCTTACTTAAGAACACCGGGGAGCTGTTTTTT,CAWSAGRGLLKNTGELFF,-,-,TRBV30,TRBJ2-2
TGTGCCAGCACCAAACCGGGGGGAGCCAAAAACATTCAGTACTTC,CASTKPGGAKNIQYF,TRBD2,-,TRBV28,TRBJ2-4
TGTGCCAGCAGCCCCCAATTTGAGGGGGGGCACACCGGGGAGCTGTTTTTT,CASSPQFEGGHTGELFF,-,once,TRBV7-2,TRBJ2-2
TGTGCCAGCAGCTTAGCCGGGGACCGCACCCGAGGCTACACCTTC,CASSLAGDRTRGYTF,-,-,TRBV7-2,TRBJ1-2
TGTGCCAGCAGCGACAGGGAGGCCGGGGAGCTGTTTTTT,CASSDREAGELFF,-,-,TRBV7-6,TRBJ2-2
TGTGCTAGCAGCTTAGCCGTCGAGAACACCGGGGAGCTGTTTTTT,CASSLAVENTGELFF,-,-,TRBV7-7,TRBJ2-2
TGTGCCAGCAGCAGAACGACTAGCGGGACATCCTACAATGAGCAGTTCTTC,CASSRTTSGTSYNEQFF,TRBD2,-,TRBV7-2,TRBJ2-1
TGTGCCAGCTTCTTACGACCCCTTGTCCGGGAGCAGTACTTC,CASFLRPLVREQYF,-,-,TRBV5-6,TRBJ2-7
TGTGCCAGCAGTCCCCTAGCAGGGGGCGACAGCTCTGGAAACACCATATATTTT,CASSPLAGGDSSGNTIYF,TRBD1,-,TRBV27,TRBJ1-3
TGTGCCAGCAGCCAGGGGACAGGGGGGTATGGCTACACCTTC,CASSQGTGGYGYTF,TRBD1,-,TRBV6-6,TRBJ1-2
TGTGCCAGCAGCCCGGGGACAGGGGACTACGAGCAGTACTTC,CASSPGTGDYEQYF,TRBD1,-,TRBV5-4,TRBJ2-7
TGTGCCAGCAGTCGCTCTGGGGCCAACGTCCTGACTTTC,CASSRSGANVLTF,-,-,TRBV14,TRBJ2-6
TGTGCCAGCAGCCCCCGACCGACTAGCGGGGGGCCGACACTTTTGGGGTCCAATGAGCAGTTCTTC,CASSPRPTSGGPTLLGSNEQFF,TRBD2,few,TRBV9,TRBJ2-1
TGTGCCAGCACGACTAGCGGGAGGGGTGAGACCCAGTACTTC,CASTTSGRGETQYF,TRBD2,-,TRBV6-1,TRBJ2-5
TGTGCCAGCAGTTACGGGGGCTTCGGTGAAAAACTGTTTTTT,CASSYGGFGEKLFF,-,-,TRBV6-5,TRBJ1-4
TGTGCCATCAGTGAGACGGCCGGGGGTAATGAAAAACTGTTTTTT,CAISETAGGNEKLFF,-,once,TRBV10-3,TRBJ1-4
TGCGCCAGCAGCCAAGATTGGAGCAGCTCCTACAATGAGCAGTTCTTC,CASSQDWSSSYNEQFF,-,-,TRBV4-3,TRBJ2-1
TGTGCCAGCAGTTCCCGGGACAGCGGGATCCATTCACCCCTCCACTTT,CASSSRDSGIHSPLHF,TRBD1,-,TRBV28,TRBJ1-6
TGTGCCAGCAGCTTGGAGCGGGAGGCCACCGGGGAGCTGTTTTTT,CASSLEREATGELFF,TRBD2,few,TRBV7-2,TRBJ2-2
TGTGCCAGCGGCCCAGGAACAACTAATGAAAAACTGTTTTTT,CASGPGTTNEKLFF,-,-,TRBV6-1,TRBJ1-4
TGTGCCAGCAGTTCGAGACAAGACACGAGCTCCTACAATGAGCAGTTCTTC,CASSSRQDTSSYNEQFF,-,-,TRBV27,TRBJ2-1
TGTGCCAGCAGCTTAGCGGCAGAAGAGACCCAGTACTTC,CASSLAAEETQYF,-,-,TRBV7-6,TRBJ2-5
TGTGCCAGCAGTAACAGACCGAACACTGAAGCTTTCTTT,CASSNRPNTEAFF,-,-,TRBV6-5,TRBJ1-1
TGTGCCAGCAGTGAGACCCAGGGGAACTATGGCTACACCTTC,CASSETQGNYGYTF,-,-,TRBV6-4,TRBJ1-2
TGTGCCAGCAGCCCCAAAAGGGGGGGACAAAACATTCAGTACTTC,CASSPKRGGQNIQYF,-,-,TRBV28,TRBJ2-4